Listed here are 16 T cell receptor beta chains from one sample, sequenced in a study of T cell responses to AZD1222 COVID-19 vaccine. TCRdb keeps only in-frame clones here, not all; method: immunoSEQ multiplex PCR. The table lists some 130,000 clones, 80% to 90% of them singletons. The sample here was peripheral blood, taken on day 0 of AZD1222 vaccination. These TCRs come from an adult in good health.

The chain uses TRBV6-5 and TRBJ1-6; tentative D call: TRBD1 (5 bases). The CDR3 length is 13 residues. V lost 4 bases and J 9 bases, leaving 10 bases between the germline ends. Germline loops: CDR1 MNHEY, CDR2 SVGAGI. CDR3 sequence: CASSWGTRSPLHF. Written as DNA, the CDR3 is TGTGCCAGCAGTTGGGGGACTCGTTCACCCCTCCACTTT.

The chain is built from TRBV10-3 and TRBJ2-3; D unresolved. V was pared by 3 bases and J by 4 bases, with 5 bases between. The CDR3 totals 12 residues. CDR1 ENHRY and CDR2 SYGVKD come from the germline V gene. This CDR3 is CAISDESDTQYF. CDR3 DNA: TGTGCCATCAGTGACGAGTCAGATACGCAGTATTTT.

The chain couples TRBV9 to TRBJ1-5; D gene unclear. The CDR3 totals 14 residues. V lost 2 bases, J lost 1 base, and 7 bases lay in between. Germline values: CDR1 SGDLS, CDR2 YYNGEE. The CDR3 region is CASSVTGSNQPQHF. The CDR3, as DNA: TGTGCCAGCAGCGTCACGGGAAGCAATCAGCCCCAGCATTTT.

CDR3: CASSFAGTAREQYF. The CDR3 region has the DNA TGTGCCAGCAGTTTCGCCGGGACAGCCCGCGAGCAGTACTTC. The rearrangement joins TRBV27 to TRBJ2-7, with TRBD1 matching 7 bases. CDR3 length equals 14 residues. V shed 3 bases, J shed 6 bases, and the junction held 8 bases outside the gene matches. Germline V CDR1 and CDR2: MNHEY, SMNVEV (reference sequence).

This chain joins TRBV10-1 and TRBJ1-1; D is undetermined. V dropped 0 bases and J dropped 1 base, with 3 bases sitting between them. Germline loops: CDR1 WNHNN, CDR2 SYGVQD (reference sequence). The CDR3 loop spans 13 amino acids. The CDR3 reads CASSESPNTEAFF. The CDR3 nucleotides read TGCGCCAGCAGTGAGTCGCCGAACACTGAAGCTTTCTTT.

The chain combines TRBV4-3 with TRBJ2-7, with D uncertain. The CDR3 runs 14 residues. V lost 1 base and J 2 bases, leaving 9 bases between the germline ends. Germline CDR1 and CDR2: LGHNA and YSLEER. Written as DNA, the CDR3 is TGCGCCAGCAGCCAAGGAAATCAAGCCTACGAGCAGTACTTC. This encodes CASSQGNQAYEQYF.

This rearrangement joins TRBV6-5 to TRBJ1-2; TRBD1 matches at 12 bases. The CDR3 is 16 amino acids. Germline loops: CDR1 MNHEY, CDR2 SVGAGI. J was trimmed by 6 bases and V by 2 bases; bases with no gene match: 7. Written as DNA, the CDR3 is TGTGCCAGCAGTTACGGGACAGGGGGCGGAATTAATGGCTACACCTTC. This gives the protein CASSYGTGGGINGYTF.

The V and J genes are TRBV11-2 and TRBJ1-3, with 8 positions matching TRBD1. Germline assignment: CDR1 SGHAT and CDR2 FQNNGV. Trimming at V came to 1 base and at J to 0 bases, leaving 11 bases not matched to a gene. CDR3 length: 19 residues. In nucleotides, the CDR3 is TGTGCCAGCAGCTTAGTCAGACAGGGGCCTAAAAGCTCTGGAAACACCATATATTTT. Protein: CASSLVRQGPKSSGNTIYF.

The genes are TRBV7-9 and TRBJ1-5, with D possibly matching TRBD1 (6 bases). This CDR3 contains 15 residues. Trimming stripped 1 base from V and 4 bases from J, with 11 bases between. The V gene's germline CDR1 is SEHNR and CDR2 FQNEAQ (reference sequence). The CDR3 reads CASSLGGQGNQPQHF. The CDR3 DNA follows: TGTGCCAGCAGCTTAGGAGGTCAGGGGAATCAGCCCCAGCATTTT.

The CDR3 is CASSQGRQGVSYNEQFF. The CDR3, as DNA: TGTGCCAGCAGCCAAGGTAGACAGGGAGTGTCCTACAATGAGCAGTTCTTC. The V gene is TRBV3-1 (or the pseudogene TRBV3-2), the J gene TRBJ2-1, with 7 positions matching TRBD1. The CDR3 runs 17 residues. With 1 base clipped from V and 1 base from J, the junction kept 7 bases outside the gene matches. Per the germline V gene, CDR1 is LGHDT and CDR2 is YNNKEL (reference sequence).

This clone was picked up a small number of times. The chain employs TRBV27 and TRBJ2-2; D remains unclear. In germline, CDR1 is MNHEY, CDR2 SMNVEV (reference sequence). There are 14 residues in the CDR3. Trimming removed 3 bases at V and 7 bases at J, with 12 bases between. The CDR3 sequence is CASSFVGLDGELFF. The CDR3 coding sequence is TGTGCCAGCAGTTTCGTAGGTTTAGACGGGGAGCTGTTTTTT.

This clone was detected once. J is TRBJ2-5 and V is TRBV15, with D perhaps TRBD1 (5 bases). V was pared by 0 bases and J by 5 bases, with 13 bases between. This CDR3 region has 15 residues. Germline V gives CDR1 LNHNV, CDR2 YYDKDF (reference sequence). CDR3 bases: TGTGCCACCAGCAGAGATCCGTGGGGCCGTGAGACCCAGTACTTC. Translating gives CATSRDPWGRETQYF.

The chain carries TRBV6-2 or TRBV6-3 and TRBJ1-5; D perhaps matches TRBD1 (6 bases). Germline CDR1 reads MNHEY; CDR2 reads SVGEGT. This CDR3 is 16 amino acids long. Trimming cost V 6 bases and J 1 base, with 16 bases left between them. The DNA of the CDR3 is TGTGCCAGCAGCGGAGAGGGGGGGGCCAGCAATCAGCCCCAGCATTTT. Residues: CASSGEGGASNQPQHF.

CDR3 in DNA: TGTGCCAGCAGCCAAGATGGTATCCCGGGACTAGAAGAGGAAGAGACCCAGTACTTC. It encodes CASSQDGIPGLEEEETQYF. V and J are TRBV14 and TRBJ2-5; 8 bases map to TRBD2. V was clipped by 0 bases and J by 3 bases; unmatched bases: 15. This CDR3 spans 19 amino acids. CDR1 is SGHDN and CDR2 is FVKESK in the germline V gene.

V gene TRBV5-6 combines with J gene TRBJ2-5, with 9 bases fitting TRBD2. Germline values: CDR1 SGHDT, CDR2 YYEEEE. The V segment lost 0 bases and the J segment 7 bases; nucleotides outside the gene matches: 10. CDR3 length: 16 residues. CDR3 bases: TGTGCCAGCAGCTTGGTGTCTAGCGGGGCCTGGGGGACCCAGTACTTC. It encodes CASSLVSSGAWGTQYF.

The chain combines TRBV3-1 (or the pseudogene TRBV3-2) with TRBJ1-4, with D possibly being TRBD1 (6 bases). The CDR3 sequence is 13 residues long. Germline V gene lookup returns CDR1 LGHDT and CDR2 YNNKEL (reference sequence). The V gene lost 5 bases and the J gene lost 8 bases, with 12 bases spanning the gap. The CDR3 DNA follows: TGTGCCAGCAGCACCCGGGACATGGAAAAACTGTTTTTT. Its protein is CASSTRDMEKLFF.